This is a list of T cell receptor beta chains from one sample in a study of control samples from healthy donors and cancer patients. Profiled with immunoSEQ multiplex PCR; TCRdb holds only in-frame clones, not every one. The sample contains about 160,000 clones, around 95% of which appear only once. The specimen was blood. Receptors originate from a woman aged 40 to 55 in good health. Both conserved end residues are part of each CDR3. The D gene is left open where the match is weak. Clone size is not always given. Where it is, it says once, few, many or a class for expanded clones.

>-|-|TRBJ2-5|TRBV3-1/TRBV3-2
TGTGCCAGCAGCCAAGGTTCCCGAGAGACCCAGTACTTC
CASSQGSRETQYF
>-|-|TRBJ1-4|TRBV9
TGTGCCAGCAGCGTAGGGGTCACTCCCAAACTGTTTTTT
CASSVGVTPKLFF
>-|TRBD1|TRBJ1-4|TRBV2
TGTGCCAGCAGTGACGGGACAGCCCATCTCGGGGGCGAAAAACTGTTTTTT
CASSDGTAHLGGEKLFF
>-|-|TRBJ2-7|TRBV7-9
TGTGCCAGCAGCTCCGGACTAACCTCCTACGAGCAGTACTTC
CASSSGLTSYEQYF
>-|TRBD1|TRBJ2-2|TRBV7-2
TGTGCCAGCAGCTCGGGACAGGGGGCCAGCGGGGAGCTGTTTTTT
CASSSGQGASGELFF
>once|-|TRBJ2-7|TRBV5-1
TGCGCCAGCAGCTTCAGGGGTCACTACGAGCAGTACTTC
CASSFRGHYEQYF
>-|-|TRBJ1-1|TRBV5-8
TGTGCCAGCAGCTTGGCGCTATTAAGGAACACTGAAGCTTTCTTT
CASSLALLRNTEAFF
>-|-|TRBJ2-3|TRBV5-4
TGTGCCAGCAGCTTGGATTTCGGTGAGGCAGATACGCAGTATTTT
CASSLDFGEADTQYF
>-|-|TRBJ2-5|TRBV5-8
TGTGCCAGCAGCCCACCCCGGGAGACCCAGTACTTC
CASSPPRETQYF
>-|TRBD1|TRBJ1-2|TRBV15
TGTGCCACCCGGGACAGTGGGGGGCATGGCTACACCTTC
CATRDSGGHGYTF
>-|TRBD1|TRBJ2-6|TRBV3-1/TRBV3-2
TGTGCCAGCAGCCCAGGGGGCTCTGGGGCCAACGTCCTGACTTTC
CASSPGGSGANVLTF
>-|-|TRBJ1-1|TRBV4-1
TGCGCCAGCAGCCAAGATCGACAGCTGCCCGCTGAAGCTTTCTTT
CASSQDRQLPAEAFF
>-|TRBD2|TRBJ2-7|TRBV5-6
TGTGCCAGCAGCTCCACTAGCGGTAGCTCCTACGAGCAGTACTTC
CASSSTSGSSYEQYF
>-|-|TRBJ2-1|TRBV12-3/TRBV12-4
TGTGCCAGCATCTTGGGAGACGTCAATGAGCAGTTCTTC
CASILGDVNEQFF
>-|TRBD2|TRBJ2-1|TRBV4-3
TGCGCCAGCAGCCAAGAACCTAGCGGGGGGATATACAATGAGCAGTTCTTC
CASSQEPSGGIYNEQFF
>-|TRBD2|TRBJ2-7|TRBV5-4
TGTGCCAGCAGTCCCGGGACTACCTACGAGCAGTACTTC
CASSPGTTYEQYF
>-|-|TRBJ1-2|TRBV6-2/TRBV6-3
TGTGCCAGCAGTAAGGGGCCCGGCGAGACCACGGGGTATGGCTACACCTTC
CASSKGPGETTGYGYTF
>-|-|TRBJ2-5|TRBV12-5
TGTGCTAGTGGTTTGGCAGGGAGAGAGACCCAGTACTTC
CASGLAGRETQYF
>-|-|TRBJ2-6|TRBV6-6
TGTGCCAGCAGTCTCGGAAGGGGGGTATCTGGGGCCAACGTCCTGACTTTC
CASSLGRGVSGANVLTF
>-|-|TRBJ2-7|TRBV6-2/TRBV6-3
TGTGCCAGCAGTTACGACAACGCCAATATCTACGAGCAGTACTTC
CASSYDNANIYEQYF
>-|-|TRBJ2-7|TRBV5-4
TGTGCCAGCAGCTCTAATACAGGTCGTGGTTGGAACGAGCAGTACTTC
CASSSNTGRGWNEQYF
>few|TRBD1|TRBJ1-6|TRBV3-1/TRBV3-2
TGTGCCAGCAGAAAACAGGGGGGTAATTCACCCCTCCACTTT
CASRKQGGNSPLHF
>-|TRBD1|TRBJ1-2|TRBV5-1
TGCGCCAGCAGCTTGGCACAGGGGCTCTATGGCTACACCTTC
CASSLAQGLYGYTF
>-|-|TRBJ2-1|TRBV7-8
TGTGCCAGCAGCTTAGAATCCCAGGCGCGACAGTTCTTC
CASSLESQARQFF
>-|-|TRBJ1-3|TRBV2
TGTGCCAGCAGTCCGGACACCTCCTCTGGAAACACCATATATTTT
CASSPDTSSGNTIYF
>-|-|TRBJ2-1|TRBV6-1
TGTGCCAGCAGTGTAGATGGGACGGCTATTGGGCCTAATGAGCAGTTCTTC
CASSVDGTAIGPNEQFF
>-|-|TRBJ1-5|TRBV3-1/TRBV3-2
TGTGCCAGCTCCCAGGACAGCTCGAATCAGCCCCAGCATTTT
CASSQDSSNQPQHF
>-|TRBD1|TRBJ1-4|TRBV18
TGTGCCAGCTCACCGCGGGGACAGGGGGCTTATAATGAAAAACTGTTTTTT
CASSPRGQGAYNEKLFF
>-|-|TRBJ1-4|TRBV13
TGTGCCAGCGCTTGGAGCGAAACTAATGAAAAACTGTTTTTT
CASAWSETNEKLFF
>-|-|TRBJ2-7|TRBV6-2/TRBV6-3
TGTGCCAGCAGTTATATGGGGGTTAACTACGAGCAGTACTTC
CASSYMGVNYEQYF
>-|TRBD2|TRBJ2-3|TRBV11-2
TGTGCCAGCAGCTTAGTGCGGGGGGGGCCAGATACGCAGTATTTT
CASSLVRGGPDTQYF
>once|TRBD2|TRBJ2-1|TRBV18
TGTGCCAGCTCCCCCGGGACTAGGTGGAGTGAGCAGTTCTTC
CASSPGTRWSEQFF
>once|-|TRBJ1-2|TRBV4-3
TGCGCCAGCAGCCTCTTCCGCACGGGGGTTGACTATGGCTACACCTTC
CASSLFRTGVDYGYTF
>-|TRBD1|TRBJ1-1|TRBV5-1
TGCGCCAGCAGCTTGGTACAGGGGCGCAACACTGAAGCTTTCTTT
CASSLVQGRNTEAFF
>-|-|TRBJ2-3|TRBV16
TGTGCCAGCACCGGATACGGGTCAGGACAGTACTTTGGCACAGATACGCAGTATTTT
CASTGYGSGQYFGTDTQYF
>-|TRBD2|TRBJ2-7|TRBV18
TGTGCCAGCTCACGGTCACATACTAGCGGGGTCTACGAGCAGTACTTC
CASSRSHTSGVYEQYF
>-|-|TRBJ1-3|TRBV19
TGTGCCAGTATAATATCGAGCTCTGGAAACACCATATATTTT
CASIISSSGNTIYF
>-|-|TRBJ2-4|TRBV30
TGTGCCTGCCCGGGGGACCAAGCCAAAAACATTCAGTACTTC
CACPGDQAKNIQYF
>-|-|TRBJ2-3|TRBV9
TGTGCCAGCAGCGTAGATGGACACCCTAGCACAGATACGCAGTATTTT
CASSVDGHPSTDTQYF
>-|TRBD1|TRBJ1-6|TRBV10-3
TGTGCCATCAGTGATAAGGGGGCTATGTCACCCCTCCACTTT
CAISDKGAMSPLHF
>-|-|TRBJ1-5|TRBV7-2
TGTGCCAGCAGCTTAGTCATCGGGGGCGAACAGCCCCAGCATTTT
CASSLVIGGEQPQHF
>-|-|TRBJ1-2|TRBV3-1/TRBV3-2
TGTGCCAGCAGCCCCGGAGGGAATTATGGCTACACCTTC
CASSPGGNYGYTF
>-|TRBD2|TRBJ2-3|TRBV5-4
TGTGCCAGCAGCTTGAGGGGAAGCGGACTAGCGGGGGGGACAGATACGCAGTATTTT
CASSLRGSGLAGGTDTQYF
>-|-|TRBJ1-1|TRBV6-5
TGTGCCAGCAGTTACTCAGGAGGGTTGGCTTTCTTT
CASSYSGGLAFF
>-|-|TRBJ1-3|TRBV28
TGTGCCAGCAGTTTATGGGGGGAAGGAAACACCATATATTTT
CASSLWGEGNTIYF
>-|-|TRBJ1-5|TRBV7-9
TGTGCCAGCAGCCGAGGTGGGGTCAATCAGCCCCAGCATTTT
CASSRGGVNQPQHF
>-|-|TRBJ1-1|TRBV21-1
TGTGCCAGCAGCAAAGGGGGCGCAGACTACACTGAAGCTTTCTTT
CASSKGGADYTEAFF
>-|TRBD1|TRBJ1-5|TRBV7-9
TGTGCCAGCAGCCGATCCGAGGGGGCTAGCAATCAGCCCCAGCATTTT
CASSRSEGASNQPQHF
>-|TRBD1|TRBJ1-2|TRBV9
TGTGCCAGCAGCGCTTCGGGACAGGGAGTCCCCTACTATGGCTACACCTTC
CASSASGQGVPYYGYTF
>-|-|TRBJ2-7|TRBV19
TGTGCCAGCAGACCTAACCATGGGGGGATATCCTACGAGCAGTACTTC
CASRPNHGGISYEQYF
>-|TRBD1|TRBJ1-6|TRBV5-8
TGTGCCAGCAGCTTGGCAGGGACAGCCTATAATTCACCCCTCCACTTT
CASSLAGTAYNSPLHF
>-|TRBD1|TRBJ2-1|TRBV5-1
TGCGCCAGCAGCTTACGGCCGGGACAGGCTCCGAATGAGCAGTTCTTC
CASSLRPGQAPNEQFF
>-|-|TRBJ2-1|TRBV2
TGTGCCAGCAAAGGCGACTCGGCTGAGCAGTTCTTC
CASKGDSAEQFF
>-|-|TRBJ2-7|TRBV10-3
TGTGCCATCAGGATGGGGTTGGGGGGCACCTACGAGCAGTACTTC
CAIRMGLGGTYEQYF
>once|TRBD1|TRBJ2-1|TRBV5-4
TGTGCCAGCAGTTCCGGACAGGGGGCGCGGTATGAGCAGTTCTTC
CASSSGQGARYEQFF
>few|-|TRBJ2-4|TRBV19
TGTGCCAGTATGGCCAGCGCTGTAGCCAAAAACATTCAGTACTTC
CASMASAVAKNIQYF
>-|TRBD2|TRBJ2-7|TRBV7-2
TGTGCCAGCAGCTCCGGGGGGACCTACGAGCAGTACTTC
CASSSGGTYEQYF